The 27 T cell receptor beta chains presented below share a single source sample, sequenced in a study of blood T cell repertoires in COVID-19 (dated by TCRdb to 2019 to 2021). The library was made by the immunoSEQ multiplex PCR assay. Not all clones reach the TCRdb copy of this immuneACCESS table, which keeps in-frame sequences only. Checked studies attribute under half of the gap to unresolved V genes and leave the rest unexplained. For this sample the table gives just over 150,000 clones, of which approximately 80% were detected only once. Under 9% of the sample lies in the top ten. Material: peripheral blood. The origin of the receptors is a woman aged 40 to 50 with COVID-19, enrolled during active disease.

This chain links TRBV5-4 with TRBJ1-1; D unresolved. The CDR3 covers 12 residues. CDR1 SGHNT and CDR2 YYREEE come from the germline V gene (reference sequence). V shed 4 bases and J shed 1 base, with 5 bases lying between them. The CDR3 here is CASSAKNTEAFF. In DNA form, the CDR3 reads TGTGCCAGCAGCGCGAAGAACACTGAAGCTTTCTTT.

The chain uses TRBV7-2 and TRBJ1-1; D possibly corresponds to TRBD1 (6 bases). Germline V lookup: CDR1 SGHTA, CDR2 FQGNSA. The CDR3 runs 15 residues. The V end lost 0 bases, the J end lost 1 base, and 9 bases lay between the germline ends. The CDR3 loop is CASSLAGTSNTEAFF. The CDR3 DNA is TGTGCCAGCAGCTTAGCAGGGACATCGAACACTGAAGCTTTCTTT.

This clone was counted only a few times. One end of the junction fails to match germline, which may point to a read error. The chain employs TRBV2 and TRBJ1-2, with TRBD1 matching 8 bases. The CDR3 contains 10 residues. CDR1 is SNHLY and CDR2 is FYNNEI in the germline V gene. Here the CDR3 reads CASSAPGQEF. CDR3 nucleotide sequence: TGTGCCAGCAGTGCCCCGGGACAGGAGTTC.

This sequence joins TRBV20-1 and TRBJ2-1, with a weak D call TRBD2 (6 bases). From germline, CDR1 is DFQATT and CDR2 SNEGSKA (reference sequence). This CDR3 is 11 amino acids long. With 3 bases removed from V and 10 bases from J, the gap between germline ends came to 10 bases. DNA for the CDR3: TGCAGTGCTAGTTATCTAGCGGAGCAGTTCTTC. Encoded protein: CSASYLAEQFF.

There are many counts of this clone. This chain uses TRBV15 with TRBJ1-4; a weak D match, TRBD1 (6 bases). CDR3 length equals 15 residues. From germline, CDR1 is LNHNV and CDR2 YYDKDF (reference sequence). V was clipped by 3 bases and J by 3 bases, with 11 bases between them. As DNA, the CDR3 is TGTGCCACCAGCAGCCATGACAGGCCTAATGAAAAACTGTTTTTT. Encoded protein: CATSSHDRPNEKLFF.

This chain links TRBV19 with TRBJ1-4; 7 bases align to TRBD1. This CDR3 contains 15 residues. Per the germline V gene, CDR1 is LNHDA and CDR2 is SQIVND (reference sequence). V lost 7 bases, J lost 5 bases, and 10 bases stayed unmatched. The CDR3 region is CASTIATGHNEKLFF. In nucleotides, the CDR3 is TGTGCCAGTACCATAGCGACAGGGCACAATGAAAAACTGTTTTTT.

The chain's CDR3 is CASSMVYGTDTQYF. The CDR3 DNA follows: TGTGCCAGTAGTATGGTCTATGGCACAGATACGCAGTATTTT. This chain links TRBV19 with TRBJ2-3; the D is unclear. Germline V lookup: CDR1 LNHDA, CDR2 SQIVND (reference sequence). CDR3 length: 14 amino acids. Trimming took off 3 bases at V and 1 base at J, with 8 bases between the two ends.

The chain combines TRBV2 with TRBJ2-5, with 7 nucleotides matching TRBD2. Germline V gene lookup returns CDR1 SNHLY and CDR2 FYNNEI. Trimming at V came to 11 bases and at J to 5 bases, leaving 5 bases not matched to a gene. The CDR3 is made up of 11 amino acids. Here the CDR3 reads CAGRDYETQYF. The CDR3 DNA sequence: TGTGCCGGCCGGGACTATGAGACCCAGTACTTC.

The J gene is TRBJ2-4, the V gene TRBV14, with D unresolved. The CDR3 runs 14 residues. Germline assignment: CDR1 SGHDN and CDR2 FVKESK. The V and J ends lost 2 bases and 7 bases respectively, with 12 bases between them. The CDR3 is CASSQSALRNIQYF. CDR3 nucleotide sequence: TGTGCCAGCAGCCAATCGGCTTTGAGGAACATTCAGTACTTC.

CDR3 nucleotide sequence: TGTGCCAGCAGCCAAGCCGGGACAGGGGGCTACGAGCAGTACTTC. It codes for CASSQAGTGGYEQYF. The V gene is TRBV3-1 (or the pseudogene TRBV3-2), the J gene TRBJ2-7; 11 nucleotides align to TRBD1. CDR1 and CDR2 (germline): LGHDT, YNNKEL (reference sequence). This CDR3 is built from 15 residues. Trimming took 1 base from V and 3 from J; bases not matched to a gene: 2.

The chain is built from TRBV12-3 or TRBV12-4 and TRBJ1-2, with 7 bases matching TRBD1. V lost 5 bases to trimming and J lost 8 bases; unmatched junction nucleotides: 8. This CDR3 region has 13 residues. The CDR3 DNA reads TGTGCCAGCAGTCCTACAGGGGTAGAAGGCTACACCTTC. Protein sequence: CASSPTGVEGYTF.

The chain is built from TRBV28 and TRBJ2-7, with 10 bases lining up with TRBD2. Losses at the gene ends were 5 bases for V and 7 bases for J; bases not matched to a gene: 11. This CDR3 has 15 amino acids. From germline, CDR1 is MDHEN and CDR2 SYDVKM. As DNA, the CDR3 is TGTGCCAGCAGTGTTTCAGTAGCGGGAGGTCCAGAGCAGTACTTC. This encodes CASSVSVAGGPEQYF.

J is TRBJ2-3 and V is TRBV9; possible D gene TRBD2, 5 bases. The CDR3 extends over 13 amino acids. The V end lost 0 bases, the J end lost 3 bases, and 5 bases lay between the germline ends. Germline CDR1 reads SGDLS; CDR2 reads YYNGEE. Written as DNA, the CDR3 is TGTGCCAGCAGCGTAGGAGGGACAGATACGCAGTATTTT. Its protein product is CASSVGGTDTQYF.

The rearrangement uses TRBV11-2 and TRBJ1-1, with D possibly TRBD1 on 6 matching bases. CDR1 and CDR2 (germline): SGHAT, FQNNGV. The CDR3 is 16 residues long. Deletions cut 3 bases from V and 3 bases from J, with 17 bases between. This CDR3 is CASSLGNRASDTEAFF. For the CDR3, the DNA is TGTGCCAGCAGCTTGGGGAACAGGGCCTCGGACACTGAAGCTTTCTTT.

The V gene is TRBV5-6, the J gene TRBJ2-7; the D gene is possibly TRBD2 (7 bases). Germline values: CDR1 SGHDT, CDR2 YYEEEE. The germline V and J ends were trimmed by 2 bases and 5 bases, with 20 bases remaining between them. CDR3 length equals 16 residues. The CDR3 coding sequence is TGTGCCAGCAGCTTTGGGGAGGGGGTTTTTGAGGACGAGCAGTACGTC. Amino acid sequence: CASSFGEGVFEDEQYV.

About this clone: This same CDR3 is encoded by further DNA sequences in the sample. The rearrangement joins TRBV5-1 to TRBJ1-1, with D possibly being TRBD1 (6 bases). Germline V lookup: CDR1 SGHRS, CDR2 YFSETQ. The CDR3 totals 15 residues. V was cut by 0 bases and J by 1 base, with 10 bases left in between. The CDR3 here is CASSLDGQPNTEAFF. CDR3 bases: TGCGCCAGCAGCTTGGATGGACAGCCGAACACTGAAGCTTTCTTT.

V gene TRBV6-4 combines with J gene TRBJ2-3; D is perhaps TRBD2 (5 bases). This CDR3 is built from 14 residues. Germline V gene data show CDR1 as MRHNA and CDR2 as SNTAGT. V was shortened by 6 bases and J by 0 bases, with 10 bases between the two germline ends. CDR3 region: CASSASLSTDTQYF. CDR3 nucleotide sequence: TGTGCCAGCAGCGCTAGCTTAAGCACAGATACGCAGTATTTT.

The chain is built from TRBV7-9 and TRBJ2-1; TRBD1 matches 11 bases. The germline gives CDR1 SEHNR, CDR2 FQNEAQ (reference sequence). V shed 5 bases, J shed 3 bases, and the junction held 15 bases outside the gene matches. CDR3 size: 19 residues. In nucleotides, the CDR3 is TGTGCCAGCAGCACAACAGAAACTTGGACAGGGGGCTACTACAATGAGCAGTTCTTC. Protein product: CASSTTETWTGGYYNEQFF.

The chain links TRBV27 to TRBJ1-2; D gene unclear. V was cut by 5 bases and J by 0 bases, with 13 bases left in between. The germline V gene encodes CDR1 MNHEY and CDR2 SMNVEV (reference sequence). CDR3 length equals 15 residues. As DNA, the CDR3 is TGTGCCAGCAGTCTAGACGGCAAGACTAACTATGGCTACACCTTC. This translates into CASSLDGKTNYGYTF.

The chain uses TRBV29-1 and TRBJ2-3; maybe TRBD1 (6 bases). In germline, CDR1 is SQVTM, CDR2 ANQGSEA. The CDR3 sequence is 16 residues long. V lost 6 bases and J lost 4, with 23 bases in between. CDR3 sequence: CSVPRGTQARADTQYF. The CDR3 DNA reads as TGCAGCGTCCCTAGGGGGACCCAAGCCAGGGCAGATACGCAGTATTTT.

V gene TRBV28 combines with J gene TRBJ2-5; 9 bases line up with TRBD1. The length of the CDR3 is 15 residues. V gave up 2 bases and J gave up 6 bases; unmatched junction bases: 7. Germline lookup yields CDR1 MDHEN and CDR2 SYDVKM. CDR3 in amino acids: CASSLGDRVLQTQYF. DNA of the CDR3: TGTGCCAGCAGTTTAGGGGACAGGGTTTTGCAGACCCAGTACTTC.

This CDR3 is CASSFAGGREAFF. The DNA for the CDR3 is TGTGCCAGCAGTTTTGCTGGCGGCAGAGAAGCTTTCTTT. The gene calls are TRBV12-3 or TRBV12-4 and TRBJ1-1; D is undetermined. The CDR3 has 13 residues. The V end lost 3 bases, the J end lost 8 bases, and 13 bases lay between the germline ends.

This clone was counted once. V usage is TRBV7-9 and J usage is TRBJ2-3; 8 bases are a match to TRBD2. In germline, CDR1 is SEHNR, CDR2 FQNEAQ (reference sequence). The CDR3 covers 17 residues. The V gene end was trimmed by 1 base and the J gene end by 4 bases; junction bases not matched to a gene: 10. The CDR3 loop is CASSLGAGTSLSDTQYF. CDR3 nucleotide sequence: TGTGCCAGCAGCTTAGGCGCCGGGACTAGTTTGTCAGATACGCAGTATTTT. The variable domain in full, completed from reference TRBV7-9 and TRBJ2-3, reads DTGVSQNPRHKITKRGQNVTFRCDPISEHNRLYWYRQTLGQGPEFLTYFQNEAQLEKSRLLSDRFSAERPKGSFSTLEIQRTEQGDSAMYLCASSLGAGTSLSDTQYFGPGTRLTVL.

This chain connects TRBV12-3 or TRBV12-4 to TRBJ1-5; TRBD1 might be the D (6 bases). This CDR3 contains 13 residues. With 6 bases removed from V and 6 bases from J, the gap between germline ends came to 12 bases. The CDR3 loop reads CASSGQLSQPQHF. CDR3 bases: TGTGCCAGCAGCGGACAGTTAAGTCAGCCCCAGCATTTT.

The genes are TRBV6-1 and TRBJ2-6, with 9 positions matching TRBD1. The length of the CDR3 is 20 residues. The germline V gene has CDR1 MNHNS and CDR2 SASEGT. Losses at the gene ends were 0 bases for V and 2 bases for J; bases not matched to a gene: 11. This chain's CDR3 is CASSEAAYRDRVAGANVLTF. The CDR3 bases are TGTGCCAGCAGTGAAGCGGCATATCGGGACAGGGTTGCTGGGGCCAACGTCCTGACTTTC.

The CDR3 region is CASTLGGAGEQYV. Written as DNA, the CDR3 is TGTGCCAGCACCCTAGGGGGGGCGGGGGAGCAGTACGTC. The rearrangement uses TRBV6-5 and TRBJ2-7; weak D call: TRBD2 (7 bases). Germline values: CDR1 MNHEY, CDR2 SVGAGI. The CDR3 extends over 13 amino acids. Trimming pared 7 bases from V and 7 bases from J, leaving 17 bases between.

The rearrangement uses TRBV27 and TRBJ1-5; 8 bases agree with TRBD1. The V and J ends lost 7 bases and 3 bases, in that order; junction bases with no gene match: 11. Germline lookup yields CDR1 MNHEY and CDR2 SMNVEV (reference sequence). This CDR3 has 16 amino acids. The CDR3 spells CASNPPWTGNNQPQHF. CDR3 sequence (DNA): TGTGCCAGCAACCCCCCCTGGACAGGGAACAATCAGCCCCAGCATTTT.